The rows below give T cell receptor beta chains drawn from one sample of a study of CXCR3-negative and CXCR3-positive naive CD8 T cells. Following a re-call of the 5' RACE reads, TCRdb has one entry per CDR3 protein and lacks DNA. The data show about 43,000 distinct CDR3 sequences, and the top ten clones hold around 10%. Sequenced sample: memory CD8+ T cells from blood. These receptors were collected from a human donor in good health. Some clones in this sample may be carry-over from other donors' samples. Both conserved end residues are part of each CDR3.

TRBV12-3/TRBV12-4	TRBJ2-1	CASSTPRGSWNNEQFF
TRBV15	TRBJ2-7	CATSRERSSGTPYEQYF
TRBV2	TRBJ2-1	CASSEVGQVSYNEQFF
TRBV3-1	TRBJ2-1	CASSHYNEQFF
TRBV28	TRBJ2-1	CASSSRLAGSWNEQFF
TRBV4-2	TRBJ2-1	CASSQEPSGGAGEQFF
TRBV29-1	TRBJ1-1	CSVVGGRTEAFF
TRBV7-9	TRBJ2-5	CASNRQGTGETQYF
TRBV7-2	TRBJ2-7	CASSSSQGAFYEQYF
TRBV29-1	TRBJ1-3	CSVAEGISGNTIYF
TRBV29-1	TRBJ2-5	CSVEDRGTGRPQETQYF
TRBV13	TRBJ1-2	CASSHPGQALYGYTF
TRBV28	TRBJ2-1	CASSLIMNEQFF
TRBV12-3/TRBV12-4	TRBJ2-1	CASRSGTVGDEQFF
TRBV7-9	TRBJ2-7	CASSLGGTPYEQYF
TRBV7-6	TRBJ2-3	CASSLRTGDCTDTQYF
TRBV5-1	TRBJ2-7	CASSLEGGRNRYEQYF